This T cell receptor (beta chain) stems from a study of T cells in Graves' hyperthyroidism and ophthalmopathy. Overall study: Peripheral blood was acquired at first diagnosis, ahead of any therapy whatsoever.

There are 18 residues in the CDR3. V trimming: 4 bases; J trimming: 0 bases; junction bases outside the gene matches: 10. CDR1 and CDR2 (germline): SGHAT, FQDESV (reference sequence). Worth noting for this clonotype: This may come from a read error, since a much larger clone is one base off. Likely a read error: the CDR3 ends without its conserved phenylalanine or tryptophan.

Fresh 10 ml peripheral blood yielded PBMCs. The source material, RNA transcripts, was used to amplify TCR beta CDR3 regions. First-round RT-PCR with HTBI primers amplified the TCR CDR3 region. TCRdb fed the multiplex PCR reads into MiXCR, producing one record per CDR3 protein. In the table there are some 570,000 distinct CDR3 sequences, 14% of which are singletons. The TCR was taken from a woman between 18 and 30 years old with Graves' ophthalmopathy. The chain combines TRBV11-1 with TRBJ2-7, with TRBD2 matching 12 bases. Sequenced: blood. The CDR3 loop reads CASSSPGTSGYFSYEQYL. The DNA of the CDR3 is TGTGCCAGCAGCTCCCCCGGGACTAGCGGGTACTTCTCCTACGAGCAGTACCTC.